This TCR beta chain was identified during a study of OX40 agonist ivuxolimab in advanced cancers. Turning to the study itself: Intravenous ivuxolimab at 0.01 to 10 mg/kg was given to patients every 2 weeks. Overall study findings and caveats: Both CD4+ and CD8+ T cell populations in blood had undergone clonal expansion by week 6 at 0.1 to 3.0 mg/kg. Among the nonresponders, some also had low normalized T-cell clonal expansion.

Blood sampling took place at baseline, cycle 4 day 1, and cycle 7 day 1. Repertoires were generated with immunoSEQ multiplex PCR, while TCRdb's copy carries only in-frame clones and drops some. The sample has tens of thousands of clones, more than 75% seen once. In the case of this clone: As yet, its antigen is unknown.

This TCR came from an adult with an advanced solid tumor such as melanoma, head and neck, liver or kidney cancer. The starting material was CD4+ or CD8+ T cells sorted from blood, obtained in a trial of the OX40 agonist ivuxolimab.

DNA of the CDR3: TGTGCCAGCAGCCAGGGACGGGACACTGAAGCTTTCTTT. Translating gives CASSQGRDTEAFF. V and J are TRBV28 and TRBJ1-1, with D perhaps matching TRBD1 (5 bases). Germline V lookup: CDR1 MDHEN, CDR2 SYDVKM. V was pared by 6 bases and J by 3 bases, with 11 bases between. The CDR3 length is 13 residues.